Sequencing of this T cell receptor (beta chain) was carried out in a study of shared clonotypes between healthy human individuals. About the study: Sampling drew on donors who were two women and a few men aged 18 to 49. CD4 naive and memory got three plates each, CD8 naive two, CD8 memory one.

General study points: Clonotypes shared by all four sorted-subset donors had higher generation probabilities than non-shared clonotypes.

With respect to this clone: Its target is unknown.

CD45RO-negative, CCR7-positively selected cells formed the naive CD8 fraction, excluding terminally differentiated effector memory CD45RA+ cells. Every contributor of samples was a Caucasian grown-up residing in Nashville, Tennessee. The CDR3 length is 17 residues. The germline V gene has CDR1 MNHEY and CDR2 SMNVEV (reference sequence). V lost 6 bases, J lost 0 bases, and 17 bases lay in between. Generated by immunoSEQ multiplex PCR, the TCRdb table keeps only in-frame clones and is missing some. The table has about 1,900,000 clones, about 94% seen once. This clonotype was obtained from a young man in good health. The chain uses TRBV27 and TRBJ1-4; D remains unclear. Sequenced material: naive CD8+ T cells sorted from blood. CDR3 residues: CASSPLIRAPTNEKLFF. In nucleotides, the CDR3 is TGTGCCAGCAGCCCCCTGATCCGGGCGCCAACTAATGAAAAACTGTTTTTT.